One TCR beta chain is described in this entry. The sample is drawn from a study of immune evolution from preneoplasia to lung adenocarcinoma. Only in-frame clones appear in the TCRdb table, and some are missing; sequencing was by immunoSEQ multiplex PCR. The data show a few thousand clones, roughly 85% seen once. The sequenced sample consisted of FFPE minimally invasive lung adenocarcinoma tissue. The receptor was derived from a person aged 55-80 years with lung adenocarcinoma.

DNA for the CDR3: TGCGCCAGCAGCCAAGACCCGACAGCGGGAGGGCCCTTCGAGCAGTACTTC. Amino acid sequence: CASSQDPTAGGPFEQYF. V and J are TRBV4-1 and TRBJ2-7, with 10 bases aligning to TRBD2. Germline-derived CDR1 and CDR2 are MGHRA and YSYEKL. CDR3 length: 17 residues. Trimming cost V 0 bases and J 6 bases; bases outside gene matches: 11.